This TCR beta chain is drawn from a study of spatial heterogeneity in lung cancer. Study-wide background: The mean occurrence of each unique TCR and UMI combination in raw reads exceeded 8.5.

The V gene's germline CDR1 is SGHVS and CDR2 FNYEAQ. The CDR3 contains 12 residues. TCRdb passed the 5' RACE reads through MiXCR, listing each CDR3 protein once. The sample contains roughly 79,000 distinct CDR3 sequences, around 7.8% of which appear only once. This sample's time point: sample taken at primary tumor resection. There were 72 donors, all of them untreated patients with early-stage non-small cell lung cancer. Whole RNA, which was extracted from tumor, nontumor lung tissue or frozen PBMC, was sequenced without any cell sorting. Overall study results and limits: Compared with follow-up, resection was when ubiquitous expanded tumor TCRs appeared in blood more.

Notes on this clonotype: Antigen unknown. A much larger clone differs from this one at a single base, so this may be a read error.

The sequencing used PBMCs, collected at surgery. The receptor's source is a male donor with early-stage non-small cell lung cancer. J is TRBJ2-1 and V is TRBV7-6; unclear D gene. The CDR3 coding sequence is TGTGTCAGCAGCCGAATGGTCAATGAGCAGTTCTTC. Translated: CVSSRMVNEQFF.